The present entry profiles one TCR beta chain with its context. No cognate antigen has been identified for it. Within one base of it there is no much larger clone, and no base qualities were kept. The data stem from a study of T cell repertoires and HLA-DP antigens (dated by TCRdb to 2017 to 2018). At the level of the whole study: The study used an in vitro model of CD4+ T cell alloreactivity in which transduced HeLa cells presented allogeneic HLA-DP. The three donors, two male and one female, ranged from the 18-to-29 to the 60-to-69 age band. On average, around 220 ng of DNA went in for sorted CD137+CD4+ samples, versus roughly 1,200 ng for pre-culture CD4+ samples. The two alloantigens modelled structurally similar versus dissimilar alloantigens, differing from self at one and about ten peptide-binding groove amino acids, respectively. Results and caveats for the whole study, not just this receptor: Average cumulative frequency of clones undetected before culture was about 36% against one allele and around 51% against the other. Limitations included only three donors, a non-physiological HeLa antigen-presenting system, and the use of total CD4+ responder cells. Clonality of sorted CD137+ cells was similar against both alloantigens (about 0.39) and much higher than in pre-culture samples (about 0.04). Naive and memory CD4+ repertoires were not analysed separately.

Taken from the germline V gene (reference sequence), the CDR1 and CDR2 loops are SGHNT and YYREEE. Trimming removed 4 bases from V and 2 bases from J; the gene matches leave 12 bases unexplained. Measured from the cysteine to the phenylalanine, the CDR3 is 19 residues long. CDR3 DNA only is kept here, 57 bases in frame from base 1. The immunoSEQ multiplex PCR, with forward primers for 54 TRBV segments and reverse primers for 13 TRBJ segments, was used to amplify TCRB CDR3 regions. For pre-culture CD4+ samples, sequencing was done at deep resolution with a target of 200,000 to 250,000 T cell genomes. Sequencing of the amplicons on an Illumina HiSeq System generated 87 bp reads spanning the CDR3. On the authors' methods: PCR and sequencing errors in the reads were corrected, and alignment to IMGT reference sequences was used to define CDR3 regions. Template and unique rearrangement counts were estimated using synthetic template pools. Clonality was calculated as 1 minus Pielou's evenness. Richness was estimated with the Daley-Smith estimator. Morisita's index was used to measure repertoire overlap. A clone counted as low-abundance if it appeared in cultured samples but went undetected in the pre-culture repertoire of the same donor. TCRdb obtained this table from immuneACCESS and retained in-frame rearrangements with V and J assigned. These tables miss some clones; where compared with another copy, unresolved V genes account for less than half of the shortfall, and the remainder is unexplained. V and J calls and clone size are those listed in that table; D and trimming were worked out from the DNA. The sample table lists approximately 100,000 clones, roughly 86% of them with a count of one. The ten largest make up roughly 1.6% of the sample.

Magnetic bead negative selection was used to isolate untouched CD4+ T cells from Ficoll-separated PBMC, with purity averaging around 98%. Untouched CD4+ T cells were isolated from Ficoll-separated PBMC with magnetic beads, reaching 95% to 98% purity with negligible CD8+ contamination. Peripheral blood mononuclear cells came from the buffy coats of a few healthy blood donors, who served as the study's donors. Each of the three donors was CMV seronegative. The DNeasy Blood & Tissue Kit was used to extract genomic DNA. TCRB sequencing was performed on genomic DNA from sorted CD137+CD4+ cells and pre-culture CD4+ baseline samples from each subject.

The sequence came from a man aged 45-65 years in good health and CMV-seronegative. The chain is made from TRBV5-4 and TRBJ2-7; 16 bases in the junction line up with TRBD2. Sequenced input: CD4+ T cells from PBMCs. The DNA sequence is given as TGTGCCAGCAGCGGTTCCGGGACTAGCGGGAGGGCCTGGCCCTACGAGCAGTACTTC. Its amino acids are CASSGSGTSGRAWPYEQYF. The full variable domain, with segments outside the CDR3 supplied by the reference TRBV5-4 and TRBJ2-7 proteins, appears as ETGVTQSPTHLIKTRGQQVTLRCSSQSGHNTVSWYQQALGQGPQFIFQYYREEENGRGNFPPRFSGLQFPNYSSELNVNALELDDSALYLCASSGSGTSGRAWPYEQYFGPGTRLTVT.